The text below deals with one T cell receptor (beta chain). Its specific antigen is unknown. One base away there is no much larger clone; base qualities are not given. This sample was included in a study of T cell repertoires in cytomegalovirus infection (dated by TCRdb to the late 2010s). Some background on the complete study: Alongside well-studied HLA-B-restricted epitopes, the peptide stimulations were aimed at recently identified HLA-C-restricted CMV epitopes, whose presentation resists viral immunomodulation. Donor HLA type was relevant to the analysis, because carriage of CMV infection together with the matching HLA type was indicated by public TCR beta signatures. The paper as a whole reports these results and caveats: The ex vivo response was dominated by HLA-C-restricted CMV-specific TCR beta clonotypes, which also provided the single most frequent clonotype in two of eight donors. Cumulative frequency of public TCR beta family members discriminated carriers of CMV infection plus the relevant HLA type in this cohort and an independent 352-donor cohort.

The sequencing machine was an Illumina HiSeq 1500. The raw public data were reprocessed by TCRdb itself: fastp quality trimming at Q25, MiXCR clonotype calling, in-frame beta chains only. Records with the same CDR3 protein are collapsed into one entry carrying the most frequent genes and DNA. The sample contains around 900,000 distinct CDR3 sequences, less than 40% of them found a single time. Over 11% of the sample is taken by the ten largest. This specimen's treatment or condition label, interpreted: in vitro stimulation with specific CMV peptide epitopes to enrich CMV-specific T cells. V is cut by 0 bases and J by 0 bases, and the space between the germline ends is 11 bases. Via the germline V gene, CDR1 is SGDLS and CDR2 YYNGEE. CDR3 length: 16 amino acids, cysteine to phenylalanine. Only CDR3 DNA remains: 48 bases, in frame from the first base.

The receptor comes from a human donor in good health (CMV status not recorded). Some clones in this sample may be carry-over from other donors' samples. The sequence links TRBV9 to TRBJ2-3; the D gene lacks a confident call. Specimen: cultured CD8+ T cells from PBMCs, collected from culture after CMV antigen stimulation. The CDR3 protein sequence reads: CASSVVGLDSTDTQYF. The DNA is TGTGCCAGCAGCGTAGTTGGCTTGGACAGCACAGATACGCAGTATTTT.